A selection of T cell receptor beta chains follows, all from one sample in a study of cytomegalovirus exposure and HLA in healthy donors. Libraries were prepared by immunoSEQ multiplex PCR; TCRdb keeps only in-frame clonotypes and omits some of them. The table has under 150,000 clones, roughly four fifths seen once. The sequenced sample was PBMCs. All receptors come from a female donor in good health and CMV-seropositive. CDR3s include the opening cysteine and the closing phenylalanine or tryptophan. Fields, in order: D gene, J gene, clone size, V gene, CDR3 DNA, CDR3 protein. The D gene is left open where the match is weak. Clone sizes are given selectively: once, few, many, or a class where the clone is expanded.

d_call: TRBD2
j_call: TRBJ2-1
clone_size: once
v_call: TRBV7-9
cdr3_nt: TGTGCCAGCAGCTTAGTAGCGGCTAGCGGAAATCGTGGAAATGAGCAGTTCTTC
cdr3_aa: CASSLVAASGNRGNEQFF

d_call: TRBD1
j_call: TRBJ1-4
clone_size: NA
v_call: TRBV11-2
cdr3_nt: TGTGCCAGCAGCCCGGGACAGGGGACGTTAGCAACTAATGAAAAACTGTTTTTT
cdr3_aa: CASSPGQGTLATNEKLFF

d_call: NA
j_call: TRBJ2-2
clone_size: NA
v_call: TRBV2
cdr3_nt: TGTGCCAGCAGCCCCCTCCGGGAGCTGTTTTTT
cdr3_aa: CASSPLRELFF

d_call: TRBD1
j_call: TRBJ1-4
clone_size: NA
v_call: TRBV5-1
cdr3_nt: TGCGCCAGCAGGTCCGGGACAGCCTCTAATGAAAAACTGTTTTTT
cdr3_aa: CASRSGTASNEKLFF

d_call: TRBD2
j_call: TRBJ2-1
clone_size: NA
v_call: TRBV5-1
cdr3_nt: TGCGCCAGCAGCTCGCGGGAGGGCCGCTACAATGAGCAGTTCTTC
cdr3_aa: CASSSREGRYNEQFF

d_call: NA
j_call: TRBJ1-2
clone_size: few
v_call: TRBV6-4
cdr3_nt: TGTGCCAGCAGTGAATCAGGGAATACTAACTATGGCTACACCTTC
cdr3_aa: CASSESGNTNYGYTF

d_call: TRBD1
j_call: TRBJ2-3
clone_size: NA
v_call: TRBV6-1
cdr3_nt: TGTGCCAGCAGGAGACAGGGAAACACAGATACGCAGTATTTT
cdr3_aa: CASRRQGNTDTQYF

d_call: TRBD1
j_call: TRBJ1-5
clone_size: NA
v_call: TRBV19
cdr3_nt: TGTGCCAGTAGTATGAGGGACAGGGGATACAATCAGCCCCAGCATTTT
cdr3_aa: CASSMRDRGYNQPQHF

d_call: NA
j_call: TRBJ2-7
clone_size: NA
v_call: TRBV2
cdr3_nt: TGTGCCAGCAGTGAAGCCCACCTAGCTCGGGAGCAGTACTTC
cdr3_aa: CASSEAHLAREQYF

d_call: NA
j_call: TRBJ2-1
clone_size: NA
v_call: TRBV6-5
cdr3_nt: TGTGCCAGCAGTTGGCTCGGGGTACAGATTAACAATGAGCAGTTCTTC
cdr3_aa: CASSWLGVQINNEQFF

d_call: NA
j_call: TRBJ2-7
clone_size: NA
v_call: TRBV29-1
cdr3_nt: TGCAGCGTTGAGAGGGCGGGCTCCTACGAGCAGTACTTC
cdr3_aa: CSVERAGSYEQYF

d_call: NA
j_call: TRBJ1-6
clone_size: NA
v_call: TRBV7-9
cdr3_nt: TGTGCCAGCCGCCCGGGCGCTTCGGGAACCGATAATTCACCCCTCCACTTT
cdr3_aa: CASRPGASGTDNSPLHF

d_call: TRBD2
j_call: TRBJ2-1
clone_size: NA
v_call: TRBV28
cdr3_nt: TGTGCCAGCCCACCCTCTAGCGGGAGTTTTGGGTACAATGAGCAGTTCTTC
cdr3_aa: CASPPSSGSFGYNEQFF

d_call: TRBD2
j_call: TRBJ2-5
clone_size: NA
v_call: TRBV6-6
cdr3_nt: TGTGCCAGCAGCCTAATCTCGGGGGGGCTGGAGACCCAGTACTTC
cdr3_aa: CASSLISGGLETQYF

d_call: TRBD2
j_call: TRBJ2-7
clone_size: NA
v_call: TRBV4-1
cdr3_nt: TGCGCCAGCAGCCAAGATACGGCGGGAGCCCTCTACGAGCAGTACTTC
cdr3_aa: CASSQDTAGALYEQYF

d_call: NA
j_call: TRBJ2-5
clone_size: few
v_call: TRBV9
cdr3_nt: TGTGCCAGCAGCGTAGCTTATAGGGGAGAGACCCAGTACTTC
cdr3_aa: CASSVAYRGETQYF

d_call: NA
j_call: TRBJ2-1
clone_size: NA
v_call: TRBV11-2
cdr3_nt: TGTGCCAGCAGCCGAACCGGGAGCCGACAATACAATGAGCAGTTCTTC
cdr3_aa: CASSRTGSRQYNEQFF

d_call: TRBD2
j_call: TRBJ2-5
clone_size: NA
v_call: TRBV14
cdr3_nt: TGTGCCAGCAGCCAACTAATAAAGCGGGGGGGCCAAGAGACCCAGTACTTC
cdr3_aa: CASSQLIKRGGQETQYF

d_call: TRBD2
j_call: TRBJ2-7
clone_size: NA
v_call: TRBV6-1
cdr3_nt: TGTGCCAGCGCAGGACTAGCGGGAGGGTACGAGCAGTACTTC
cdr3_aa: CASAGLAGGYEQYF

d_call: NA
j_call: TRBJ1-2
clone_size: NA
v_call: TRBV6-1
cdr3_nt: TGTGCCAGCAGTGAATCTTTGGCAGGGCTAGGCTACACCTTC
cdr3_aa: CASSESLAGLGYTF

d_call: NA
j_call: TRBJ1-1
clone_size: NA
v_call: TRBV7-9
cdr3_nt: TGTGCCAGCAGCTTCAGTGTAGAAGCTTTCTTT
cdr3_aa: CASSFSVEAFF

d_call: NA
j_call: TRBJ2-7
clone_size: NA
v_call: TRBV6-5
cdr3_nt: TGTGCCAGCAGTTCTGGGCTCCCTGACTACGAGCAGTACTTC
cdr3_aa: CASSSGLPDYEQYF

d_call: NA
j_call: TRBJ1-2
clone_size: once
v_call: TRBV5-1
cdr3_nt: TGCGCCAGCAGTTACCTTACAGAGAACTATGGCTACACCTTC
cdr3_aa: CASSYLTENYGYTF

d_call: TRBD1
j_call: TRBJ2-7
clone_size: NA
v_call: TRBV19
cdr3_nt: TGTGCCAGCGCAGTACAGGGGAGCTCCTACGAGCAGTACTTC
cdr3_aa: CASAVQGSSYEQYF

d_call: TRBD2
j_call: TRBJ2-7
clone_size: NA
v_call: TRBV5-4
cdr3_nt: TGTGCCAGCAGCTCAGCAACTAGCGGGACTTACGAGCAGTACTTC
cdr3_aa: CASSSATSGTYEQYF

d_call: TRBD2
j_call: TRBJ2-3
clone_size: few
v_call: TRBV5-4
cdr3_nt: TGTGCCAGCAGCCTCGGTTGGGGCGGGAGGACCCCAGATACGCAGTATTTT
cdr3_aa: CASSLGWGGRTPDTQYF

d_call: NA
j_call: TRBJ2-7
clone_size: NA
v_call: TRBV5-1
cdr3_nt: TGCGCCAGCAGAGTTTTAGGGACTTCTACCTACGAGCAGTACTTC
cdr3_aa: CASRVLGTSTYEQYF

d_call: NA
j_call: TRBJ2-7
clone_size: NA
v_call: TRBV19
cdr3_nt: TGTGCCAGTAGCGCCACACAGGACGGCTACGAGCAGTACTTC
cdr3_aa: CASSATQDGYEQYF

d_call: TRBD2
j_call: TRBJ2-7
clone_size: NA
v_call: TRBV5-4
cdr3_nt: TGTGCCAGCAGCTTAGCGGGAGTCCCCTTCTACGAGCAGTACTTC
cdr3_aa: CASSLAGVPFYEQYF

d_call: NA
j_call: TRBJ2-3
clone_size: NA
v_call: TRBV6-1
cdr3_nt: TGTGCCAGCAAAGAGGAAGGGCAGGGCCACTATACGCAGTATTTT
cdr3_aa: CASKEEGQGHYTQYF

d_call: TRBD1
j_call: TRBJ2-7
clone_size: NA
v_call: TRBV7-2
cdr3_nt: TGTGCCAGCAGCCAGAGGACAGGGAGCTACGAGCAGTACTTC
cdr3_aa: CASSQRTGSYEQYF

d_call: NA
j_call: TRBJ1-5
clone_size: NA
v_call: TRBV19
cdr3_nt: TGTGCCAGTAGTATAGAATCGGGCGGGGGTTTGGGCACCCAGCATTTT
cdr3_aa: CASSIESGGGLGTQHF

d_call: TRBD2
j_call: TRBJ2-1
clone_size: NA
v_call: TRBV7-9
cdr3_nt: TGTGCCAGCAGCCACCGCGTGGCGGGGGGAAACAATGAGCAGTTCTTC
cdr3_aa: CASSHRVAGGNNEQFF

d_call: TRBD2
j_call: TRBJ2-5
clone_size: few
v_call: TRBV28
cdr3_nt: TGTGCCAGCAGTTTCTGGGCGGGGGGCGTAGAGACCCAGTACTTC
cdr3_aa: CASSFWAGGVETQYF

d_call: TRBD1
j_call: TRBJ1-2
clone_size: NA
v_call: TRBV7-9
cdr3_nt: TGTGCCAGCACCGTCAGGGGGCAAACCCTACGCTACACCTTC
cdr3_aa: CASTVRGQTLRYTF

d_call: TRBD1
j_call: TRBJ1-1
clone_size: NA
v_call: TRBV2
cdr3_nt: TGTGCCAGCAGTGATGAGGGGGCGATCACTGAAGCTTTCTTT
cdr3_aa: CASSDEGAITEAFF

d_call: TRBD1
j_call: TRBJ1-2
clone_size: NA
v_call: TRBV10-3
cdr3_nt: TGTGCCATCAGTGAGCCGACAGGGAACCTTTATGGCTACACCTTC
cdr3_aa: CAISEPTGNLYGYTF

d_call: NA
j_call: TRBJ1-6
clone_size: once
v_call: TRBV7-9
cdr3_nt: TGTGCCAGCAGCGAAGGGTCGGGGTTTTCACCCCTCCACTTT
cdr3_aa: CASSEGSGFSPLHF

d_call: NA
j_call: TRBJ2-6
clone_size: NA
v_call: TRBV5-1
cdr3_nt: TGCGCCAGCAGCTTCCAGGCTGGGGCCAACGTCCTGACTTTC
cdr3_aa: CASSFQAGANVLTF

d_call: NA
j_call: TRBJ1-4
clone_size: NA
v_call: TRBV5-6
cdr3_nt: TGTGCCAGCAGCTTGAGTAGGGGGAATGAAAAACTGTTTTTT
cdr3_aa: CASSLSRGNEKLFF

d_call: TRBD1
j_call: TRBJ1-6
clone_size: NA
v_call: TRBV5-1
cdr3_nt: TGCGCCAGCAGCCGAGAACCGGGACAGAGCTATAATTCACCCCTCCACTTT
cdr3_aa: CASSREPGQSYNSPLHF